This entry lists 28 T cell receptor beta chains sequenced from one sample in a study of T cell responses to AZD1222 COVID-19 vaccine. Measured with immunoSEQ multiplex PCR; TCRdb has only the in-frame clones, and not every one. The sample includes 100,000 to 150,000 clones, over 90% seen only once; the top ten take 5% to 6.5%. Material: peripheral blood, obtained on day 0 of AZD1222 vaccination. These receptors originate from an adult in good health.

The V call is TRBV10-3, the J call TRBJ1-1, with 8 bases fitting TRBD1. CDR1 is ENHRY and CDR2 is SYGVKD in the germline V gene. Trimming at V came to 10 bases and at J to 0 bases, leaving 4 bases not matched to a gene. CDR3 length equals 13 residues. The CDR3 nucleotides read TGTGCCACCCGGACAGGGATGAACACTGAAGCTTTCTTT. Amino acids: CATRTGMNTEAFF.

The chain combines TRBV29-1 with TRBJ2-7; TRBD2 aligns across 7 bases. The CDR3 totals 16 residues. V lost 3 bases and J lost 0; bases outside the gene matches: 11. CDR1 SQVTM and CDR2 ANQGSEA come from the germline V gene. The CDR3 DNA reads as TGCAGCGTTGAGGGTCTTCCTAGCGGAAGCTCCTACGAGCAGTACTTC. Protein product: CSVEGLPSGSSYEQYF.

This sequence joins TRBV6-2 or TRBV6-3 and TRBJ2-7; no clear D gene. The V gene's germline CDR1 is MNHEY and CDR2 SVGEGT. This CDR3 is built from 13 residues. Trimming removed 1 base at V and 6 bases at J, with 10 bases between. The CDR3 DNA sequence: TGTGCCAGCAGTTACTACCGTTCTAGCGAGCAGTACTTC. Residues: CASSYYRSSEQYF.

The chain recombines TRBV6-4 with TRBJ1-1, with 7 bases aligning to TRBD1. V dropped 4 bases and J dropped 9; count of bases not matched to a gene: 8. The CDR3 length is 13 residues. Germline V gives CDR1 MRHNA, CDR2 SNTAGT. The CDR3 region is CASSARQGGKAFF. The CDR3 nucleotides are TGTGCCAGCAGTGCTCGACAGGGCGGGAAAGCTTTCTTT.

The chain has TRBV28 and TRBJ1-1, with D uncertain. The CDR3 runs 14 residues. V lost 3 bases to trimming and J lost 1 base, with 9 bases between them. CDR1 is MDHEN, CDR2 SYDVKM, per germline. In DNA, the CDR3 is TGTGCCAGCAGTTTTCATTTGAAGAACACTGAAGCTTTCTTT. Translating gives CASSFHLKNTEAFF.

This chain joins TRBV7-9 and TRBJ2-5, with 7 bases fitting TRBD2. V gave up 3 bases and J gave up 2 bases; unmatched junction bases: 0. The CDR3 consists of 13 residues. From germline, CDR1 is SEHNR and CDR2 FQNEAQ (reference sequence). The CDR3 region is CASSFGGQETQYF. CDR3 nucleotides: TGTGCCAGCAGCTTCGGGGGGCAAGAGACCCAGTACTTC.

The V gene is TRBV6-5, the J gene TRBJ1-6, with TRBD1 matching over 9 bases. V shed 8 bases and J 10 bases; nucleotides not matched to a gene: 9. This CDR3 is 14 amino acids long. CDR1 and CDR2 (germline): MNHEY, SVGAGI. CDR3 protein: CASGYRTGESPLHF. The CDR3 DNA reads TGTGCCAGCGGATACCGGACAGGGGAATCACCCCTCCACTTT.

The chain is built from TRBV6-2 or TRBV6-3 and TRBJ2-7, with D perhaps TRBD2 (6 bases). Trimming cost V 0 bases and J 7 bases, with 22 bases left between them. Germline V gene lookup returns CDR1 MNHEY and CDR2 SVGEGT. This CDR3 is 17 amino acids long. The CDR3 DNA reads TGTGCCAGCAGTTACTCGAGGGCTAGCGCGCCGACTGGGGAGCAGTACTTC. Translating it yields CASSYSRASAPTGEQYF.

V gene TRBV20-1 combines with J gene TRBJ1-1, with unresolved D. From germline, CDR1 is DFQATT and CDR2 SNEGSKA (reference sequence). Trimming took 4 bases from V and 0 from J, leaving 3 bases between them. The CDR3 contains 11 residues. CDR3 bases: TGCAGTGCTAAGATGAACACTGAAGCTTTCTTT. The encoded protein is CSAKMNTEAFF.

CDR3 sequence reads: CASSDRYSGNTIYF. The DNA for the CDR3 is TGTGCCAGCAGCGACAGATACTCTGGAAACACCATATATTTT. The V and J genes are TRBV11-2 and TRBJ1-3; tentatively, D is TRBD1 (5 bases). With 5 bases removed from V and 0 bases from J, the gap between germline ends came to 8 bases. CDR1 SGHAT and CDR2 FQNNGV come from the germline V gene. The CDR3 is 14 amino acids.

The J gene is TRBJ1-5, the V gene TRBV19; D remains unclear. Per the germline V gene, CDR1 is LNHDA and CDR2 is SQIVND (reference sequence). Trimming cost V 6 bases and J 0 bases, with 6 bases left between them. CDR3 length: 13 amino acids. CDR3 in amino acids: CASSSNSNQPQHF. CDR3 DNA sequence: TGTGCCAGTAGCTCAAATAGCAATCAGCCCCAGCATTTT.

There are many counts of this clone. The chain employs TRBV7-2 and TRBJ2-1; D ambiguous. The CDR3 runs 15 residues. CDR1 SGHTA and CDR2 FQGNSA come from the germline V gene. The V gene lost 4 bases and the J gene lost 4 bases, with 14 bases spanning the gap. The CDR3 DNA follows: TGTGCCAGCAGCTCTGTCCGGATACTTTACAATGAGCAGTTCTTC. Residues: CASSSVRILYNEQFF.

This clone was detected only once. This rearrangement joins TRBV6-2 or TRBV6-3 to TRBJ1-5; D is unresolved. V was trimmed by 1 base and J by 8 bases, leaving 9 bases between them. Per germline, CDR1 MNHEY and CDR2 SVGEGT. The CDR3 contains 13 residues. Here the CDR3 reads CASSYWGFEPQHF. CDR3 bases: TGTGCCAGCAGTTACTGGGGTTTCGAGCCCCAGCATTTT.

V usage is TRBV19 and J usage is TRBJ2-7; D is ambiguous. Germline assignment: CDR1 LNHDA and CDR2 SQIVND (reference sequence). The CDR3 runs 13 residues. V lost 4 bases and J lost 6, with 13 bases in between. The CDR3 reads CASSKNPIGEQYF. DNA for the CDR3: TGTGCCAGTAGTAAGAATCCGATCGGCGAGCAGTACTTC.

The CDR3 reads CASSRGGFNSPLHF. CDR3 sequence (DNA): TGTGCCAGCTCACGAGGAGGGTTTAATTCACCCCTCCACTTT. The genes are TRBV19 and TRBJ1-6; D unclear. The V end lost 9 bases, the J end lost 6 bases, and 15 bases lay between the germline ends. The CDR3 sequence is 14 residues long. The germline V gene has CDR1 LNHDA and CDR2 SQIVND (reference sequence).

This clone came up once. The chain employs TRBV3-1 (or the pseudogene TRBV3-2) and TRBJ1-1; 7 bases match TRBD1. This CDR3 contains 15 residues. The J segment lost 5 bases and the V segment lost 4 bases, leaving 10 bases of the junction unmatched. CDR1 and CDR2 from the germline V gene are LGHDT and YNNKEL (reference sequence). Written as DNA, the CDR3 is TGTGCCAGCAGCCCCGGTGGTAGGGGGCGGACTGAAGCTTTCTTT. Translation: CASSPGGRGRTEAFF.

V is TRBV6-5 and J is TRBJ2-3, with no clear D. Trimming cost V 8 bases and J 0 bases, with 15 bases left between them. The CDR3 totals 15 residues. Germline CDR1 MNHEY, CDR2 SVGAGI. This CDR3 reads CASDGRVSSTDTQYF. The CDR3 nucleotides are TGTGCCAGCGACGGACGGGTCTCGAGCACAGATACGCAGTATTTT.

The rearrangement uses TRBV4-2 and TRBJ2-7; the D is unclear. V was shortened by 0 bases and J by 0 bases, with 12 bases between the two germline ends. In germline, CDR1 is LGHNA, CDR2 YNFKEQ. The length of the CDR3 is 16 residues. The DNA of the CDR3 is TGTGCCAGCAGCCAAGATGTCACAGAGGCCTCCTACGAGCAGTACTTC. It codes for CASSQDVTEASYEQYF.

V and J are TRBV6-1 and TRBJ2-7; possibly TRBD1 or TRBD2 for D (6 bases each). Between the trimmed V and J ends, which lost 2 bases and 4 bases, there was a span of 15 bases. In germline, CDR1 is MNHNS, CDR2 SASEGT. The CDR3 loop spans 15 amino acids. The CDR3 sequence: CASSEPAEGDYEQYF. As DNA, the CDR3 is TGTGCCAGCAGTGAACCAGCGGAGGGGGATTACGAGCAGTACTTC.

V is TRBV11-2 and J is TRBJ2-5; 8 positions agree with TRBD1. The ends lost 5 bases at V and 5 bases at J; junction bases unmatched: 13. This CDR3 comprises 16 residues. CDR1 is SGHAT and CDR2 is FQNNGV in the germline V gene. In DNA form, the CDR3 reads TGTGCCAGCAGCCCACGAGGACAGGGTAGTAGGGAGACCCAGTACTTC. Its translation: CASSPRGQGSRETQYF.

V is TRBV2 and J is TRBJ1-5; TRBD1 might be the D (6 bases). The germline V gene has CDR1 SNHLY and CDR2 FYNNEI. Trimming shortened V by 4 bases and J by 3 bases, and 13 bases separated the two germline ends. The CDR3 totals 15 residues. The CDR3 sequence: CASSGLGGLNQPQHF. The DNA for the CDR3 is TGTGCCAGCAGTGGACTCGGGGGGCTCAATCAGCCCCAGCATTTT. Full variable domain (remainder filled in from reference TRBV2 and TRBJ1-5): EPEVTQTPSHQVTQMGQEVILRCVPISNHLYFYWYRQILGQKVEFLVSFYNNEISEKSEIFDDQFSVERPDGSNFTLKIRSTKLEDSAMYFCASSGLGGLNQPQHFGDGTRLSIL.

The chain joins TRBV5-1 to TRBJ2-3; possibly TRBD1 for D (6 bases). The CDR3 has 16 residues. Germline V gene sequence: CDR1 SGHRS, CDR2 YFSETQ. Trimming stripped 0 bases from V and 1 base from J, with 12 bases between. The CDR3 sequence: CASSLERPGGTDTQYF. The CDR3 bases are TGCGCCAGCAGCTTGGAAAGGCCAGGGGGCACAGATACGCAGTATTTT. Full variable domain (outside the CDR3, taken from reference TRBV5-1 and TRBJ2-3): KAGVTQTPRYLIKTRGQQVTLSCSPISGHRSVSWYQQTPGQGLQFLFEYFSETQRNKGNFPGRFSGRQFSNSRSEMNVSTLELGDSALYLCASSLERPGGTDTQYFGPGTRLTVL.

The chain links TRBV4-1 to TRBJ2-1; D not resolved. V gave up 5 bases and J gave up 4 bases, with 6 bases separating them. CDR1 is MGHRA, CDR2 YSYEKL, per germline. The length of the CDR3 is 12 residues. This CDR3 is CASSSGYNEQFF. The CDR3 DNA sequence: TGCGCCAGCAGCTCAGGATACAATGAGCAGTTCTTC.

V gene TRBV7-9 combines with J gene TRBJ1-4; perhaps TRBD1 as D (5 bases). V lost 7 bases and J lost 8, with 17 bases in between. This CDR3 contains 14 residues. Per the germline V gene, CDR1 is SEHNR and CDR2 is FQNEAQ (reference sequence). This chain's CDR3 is CASTHGGKVEKLFF. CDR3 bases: TGTGCCAGCACACATGGGGGGAAAGTGGAAAAACTGTTTTTT.

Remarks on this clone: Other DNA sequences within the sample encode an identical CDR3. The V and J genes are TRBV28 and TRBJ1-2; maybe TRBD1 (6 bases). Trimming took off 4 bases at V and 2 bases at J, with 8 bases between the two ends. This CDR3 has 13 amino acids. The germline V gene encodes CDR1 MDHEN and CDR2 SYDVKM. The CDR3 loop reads CASSSQGNYGYTF. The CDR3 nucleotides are TGTGCCAGCAGTTCCCAGGGGAACTATGGCTACACCTTC.

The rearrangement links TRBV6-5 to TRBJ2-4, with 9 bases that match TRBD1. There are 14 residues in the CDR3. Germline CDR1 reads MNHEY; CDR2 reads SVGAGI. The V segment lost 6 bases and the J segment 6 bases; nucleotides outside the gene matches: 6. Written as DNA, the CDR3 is TGTGCCAGCAGGGTGGACAGGGGAGGAAACATTCAGTACTTC. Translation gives CASRVDRGGNIQYF.

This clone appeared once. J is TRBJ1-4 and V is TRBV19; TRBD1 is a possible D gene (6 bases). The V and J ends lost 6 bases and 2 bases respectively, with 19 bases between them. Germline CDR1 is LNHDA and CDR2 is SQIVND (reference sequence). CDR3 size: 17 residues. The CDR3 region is CASRTGTFNPTNEKLFF. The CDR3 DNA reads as TGTGCCAGTAGAACCGGGACATTTAACCCCACTAATGAAAAACTGTTTTTT.

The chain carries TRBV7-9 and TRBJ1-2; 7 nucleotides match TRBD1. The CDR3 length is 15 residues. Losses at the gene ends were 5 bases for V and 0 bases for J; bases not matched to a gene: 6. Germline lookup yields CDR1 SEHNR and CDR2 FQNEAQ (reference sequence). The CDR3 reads CASSRGTATNYGYTF. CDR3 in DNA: TGTGCCAGCAGCAGAGGGACAGCTACTAACTATGGCTACACCTTC.